This T cell receptor beta chain was profiled in a study of cytomegalovirus exposure and HLA in healthy donors. Study-level points and caveats: Upon later analysis, HLA-associated TCR beta chains proved more clonally expanded than other, equally common chains. Despite most TCR sequences being rare, some public TCRs occurred in many donors.

In the case of this clone: Its specificity is unknown.

The CDR3 contains 15 residues. V was pared by 6 bases and J by 4 bases, with 18 bases between. From germline, CDR1 is LNHDA and CDR2 SQIVND (reference sequence). 60 Vbeta and 13 Jbeta primers were used in PCR. TCRdb's table, derived via immunoSEQ multiplex PCR, lists solely in-frame clones and lacks some. The sample consists of about 200,000 clones, about three quarters of them appearing once. The receptor was derived from a woman aged 40-49 years in good health and CMV-seronegative. Sequenced: PBMCs. The chain combines TRBV19 with TRBJ1-2; a weak D match, TRBD1 (5 bases). This CDR3 is CASRSLLDKSYGYTF. Written as DNA, the CDR3 is TGTGCCAGTAGGTCCCTTTTGGACAAGTCCTATGGCTACACCTTC. Together with reference TRBV19 and TRBJ1-2, the CDR3 gives the full variable domain: DGGITQSPKYLFRKEGQNVTLSCEQNLNHDAMYWYRQDPGQGLRLIYYSQIVNDFQKGDIAEGYSVSREKKESFPLTVTSAQKNPTAFYLCASRSLLDKSYGYTFGSGTRLTVV.